This T cell receptor beta chain was retrieved from a study of blood T cell repertoires in COVID-19. Study details: Samples taken during acute and convalescent COVID-19 were collected in the United States, Italy and Spain. The cDNA or gDNA used as material had been derived from T cells, B-cell-depleted T cells, or PBMCs.

In the original workflow: Using reference gene primer amplification, nucleated cell counts were estimated. Some clones are missing from TCRdb's copy, which holds only in-frame ones; the method was immunoSEQ multiplex PCR. V and J calls plus clone size are reproduced from that table; the DNA served to infer D and trimming. The sample shows tens of thousands of clones, over 80% of them seen only once. This TCR was sampled from a woman in her 70s with acute or convalescent COVID-19. The source material was peripheral blood.

The CDR3 loop is CASSSAPGIIRTEAFF. In nucleotides, the CDR3 is TGTGCCAGCAGCTCCGCCCCGGGAATAATAAGGACTGAAGCTTTCTTT. This rearrangement joins TRBV5-5 to TRBJ1-1; D is unclear. This CDR3 comprises 16 residues. The germline V gene encodes CDR1 SGHKS and CDR2 YYEKEE (reference sequence). V lost 3 bases and J 5 bases, leaving 20 bases between the germline ends. The full variable domain, its missing parts supplied by reference TRBV5-5 and TRBJ1-1, is DAGVTQSPTHLIKTRGQQVTLRCSPISGHKSVSWYQQVLGQGPQFIFQYYEKEERGRGNFPDRFSARQFPNYSSELNVNALLLGDSALYLCASSSAPGIIRTEAFFGQGTRLTVV.